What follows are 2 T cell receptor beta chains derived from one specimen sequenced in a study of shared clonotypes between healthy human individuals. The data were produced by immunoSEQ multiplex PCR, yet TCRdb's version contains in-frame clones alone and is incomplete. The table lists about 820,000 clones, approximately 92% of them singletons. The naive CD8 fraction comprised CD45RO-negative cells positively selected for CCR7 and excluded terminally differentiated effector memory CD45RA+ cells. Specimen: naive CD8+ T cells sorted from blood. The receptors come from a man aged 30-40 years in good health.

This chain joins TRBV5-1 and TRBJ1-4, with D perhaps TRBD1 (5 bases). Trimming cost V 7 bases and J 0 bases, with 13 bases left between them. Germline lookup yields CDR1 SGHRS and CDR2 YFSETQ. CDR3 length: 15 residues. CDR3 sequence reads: CASSNRGPTNEKLFF. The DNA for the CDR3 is TGCGCCAGCTCAAATAGGGGCCCAACTAATGAAAAACTGTTTTTT.

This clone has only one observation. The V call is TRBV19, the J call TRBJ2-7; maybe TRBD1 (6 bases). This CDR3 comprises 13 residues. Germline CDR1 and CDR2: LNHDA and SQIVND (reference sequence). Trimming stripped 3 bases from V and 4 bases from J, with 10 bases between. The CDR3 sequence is CASSIYREYEQYF. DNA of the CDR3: TGTGCCAGTAGTATCTACAGGGAGTACGAGCAGTACTTC.